This note documents a single TCR beta chain sequence. The target antigen is unknown. This entry belongs to a study of cytomegalovirus exposure and HLA in healthy donors. Findings of the study overall: The likely origin of a cluster of highly shared sequence variants was a sequencing artifact.

CDR1 and CDR2 from the germline V gene are MNHEY and SMNVEV (reference sequence). The CDR3 covers 16 residues. Between the trimmed V and J ends, which lost 1 base and 1 base, there was a span of 13 bases. PCR employed 60 Vbeta and 13 Jbeta primers. Clones were sequenced by immunoSEQ multiplex PCR, and TCRdb holds only the in-frame ones, with some missing. Of over 100,000 clones in the sample, 70% to 85% were seen once. The clonotype was recovered from a female donor in good health and CMV-seronegative. This chain joins TRBV27 and TRBJ1-2, with a possible D match to TRBD1 (6 bases). What was sequenced was PBMCs. The CDR3 spells CASSLWNPGHNYGYTF. CDR3 DNA sequence: TGTGCCAGCAGTTTATGGAACCCGGGACATAACTATGGCTACACCTTC.